One and the same sample provided the 6 T cell receptor beta chains below, sequenced in a study of blood T cell repertoires in COVID-19. Data came from immunoSEQ multiplex PCR; TCRdb stores just in-frame clones and leaves some out. Among approximately 280,000 clones listed, more than 75% were seen once. The sample comprised PBMCs or T cells enriched from blood (not recorded which). These receptors all stem from a woman aged 18-29 years who had recovered from COVID-19.

For the CDR3, the DNA is TGTGCCAGCAGCCAAGAAACGGGGTCTAAGGGCTACACCTTC. As protein: CASSQETGSKGYTF. The J gene is TRBJ1-2, the V gene TRBV3-1 (or the pseudogene TRBV3-2); D is undetermined. There are 14 residues in the CDR3. The germline V gene encodes CDR1 LGHDT and CDR2 YNNKEL (reference sequence). Trimming removed 0 bases from V and 8 bases from J, with 13 bases in between.

This chain connects TRBV11-3 to TRBJ2-3, with no clear D. Trimming cost V 1 base and J 2 bases, with 10 bases left between them. Germline V gene sequence: CDR1 SGHNT, CDR2 YENEEA. CDR3 size: 15 residues. CDR3 region: CASSLGNSHTDTQYF. CDR3 in DNA: TGTGCCAGCAGCTTAGGCAACAGCCACACAGATACGCAGTATTTT.

This chain connects TRBV11-2 to TRBJ1-1; D might be TRBD1 (5 bases). The V gene lost 0 bases and the J gene lost 10 bases, with 18 bases spanning the gap. This CDR3 is 15 amino acids long. The germline gives CDR1 SGHAT, CDR2 FQNNGV. This CDR3 is CASSLEGGNPGTAFF. DNA for the CDR3: TGTGCCAGCAGCTTAGAGGGGGGGAATCCAGGGACAGCTTTCTTT.

The rearrangement joins TRBV28 to TRBJ1-4; 8 bases align to TRBD1. V was clipped by 5 bases and J by 0 bases; unmatched bases: 8. CDR3 length equals 17 residues. The germline V gene encodes CDR1 MDHEN and CDR2 SYDVKM. CDR3 in DNA: TGTGCCAGCAGTCCAGGACAGGGACTTGCAACTAATGAAAAACTGTTTTTT. Protein: CASSPGQGLATNEKLFF.

V usage is TRBV30 and J usage is TRBJ2-1; D remains unclear. The CDR3 totals 14 residues. Per germline, CDR1 GTSNPN and CDR2 SVGIG (reference sequence). V was pared by 2 bases and J by 8 bases, with 16 bases between. Here the CDR3 reads CAWSSYSSVDEQFF. The DNA for the CDR3 is TGTGCCTGGAGTTCGTACAGCTCGGTGGATGAGCAGTTCTTC.

Concerning this clone itself: At one boundary the junction diverges from the germline segment, which might be a read error. The genes are TRBV7-2 and TRBJ2-3, with TRBD2 matching 7 bases. CDR1 is SGHTA, CDR2 FQGNSA, per germline. CDR3 length: 14 amino acids. CDR3 in DNA: TGTGCCAGCAGCTTAGCGTTTACCCCTAGCGGACCCGTTTTT. Translating it yields CASSLAFTPSGPVF. Using reference TRBV7-2 and TRBJ2-3 for the parts outside the CDR3, the full variable domain is GAGVSQSPSNKVTEKGKDVELRCDPISGHTALYWYRQSLGQGLEFLIYFQGNSAPDKSGLPSDRFSAERTGGSVSTLTIQRTQQEDSAVYLCASSLAFTPSGPVFGPGTRLTVL.